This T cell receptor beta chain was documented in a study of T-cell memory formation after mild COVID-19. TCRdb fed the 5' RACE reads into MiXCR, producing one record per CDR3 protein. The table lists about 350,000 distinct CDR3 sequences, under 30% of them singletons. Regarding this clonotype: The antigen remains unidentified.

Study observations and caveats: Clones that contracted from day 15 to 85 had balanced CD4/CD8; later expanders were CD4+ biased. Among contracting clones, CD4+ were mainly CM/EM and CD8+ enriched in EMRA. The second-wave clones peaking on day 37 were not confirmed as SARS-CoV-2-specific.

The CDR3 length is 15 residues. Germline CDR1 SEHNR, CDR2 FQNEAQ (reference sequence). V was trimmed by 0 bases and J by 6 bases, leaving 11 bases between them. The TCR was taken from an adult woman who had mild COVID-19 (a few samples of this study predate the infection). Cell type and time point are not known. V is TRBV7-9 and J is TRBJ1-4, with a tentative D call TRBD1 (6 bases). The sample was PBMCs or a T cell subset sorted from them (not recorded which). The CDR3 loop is CASSLATGGDEKLFF. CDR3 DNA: TGTGCCAGCAGCTTAGCGACGGGGGGCGATGAAAAACTGTTTTTT.